These 16 T cell receptor beta chains share one sample of origin, sequenced in a study of blood T cell repertoires in COVID-19. The assay was immunoSEQ multiplex PCR, and TCRdb's table has in-frame clones only and misses some. The sample shows 170,000 or so clones, 87% of them seen only once. Material for sequencing was peripheral blood. The receptors derive from a woman aged 18-29 years who had recovered from COVID-19.

The chain has TRBV4-2 and TRBJ2-1; 12 nucleotides agree with TRBD2. The CDR3 extends over 16 amino acids. V shed 2 bases, J shed 5 bases, and the junction held 4 bases outside the gene matches. Per germline, CDR1 LGHNA and CDR2 YNFKEQ. The CDR3 loop reads CASSQMASGRDNEQFF. In DNA form, the CDR3 reads TGTGCCAGCAGCCAAATGGCTAGCGGGAGGGACAATGAGCAGTTCTTC.

The rearrangement joins TRBV9 to TRBJ1-2, with D possibly matching TRBD1 (6 bases). Trimming left V 0 bases short and J 5 bases short, with 14 bases between. The CDR3 spans 15 residues. In germline, CDR1 is SGDLS, CDR2 YYNGEE. The CDR3 here is CASSVDAGASYGYTF. The DNA of the CDR3 is TGTGCCAGCAGCGTAGACGCAGGGGCCTCTTATGGCTACACCTTC.

The rearrangement links TRBV19 to TRBJ2-7, with D possibly TRBD2 on 5 matching bases. Between the trimmed V and J ends, which lost 6 bases and 5 bases, there was a span of 14 bases. The V gene's germline CDR1 is LNHDA and CDR2 SQIVND (reference sequence). The CDR3 extends over 13 amino acids. Written as DNA, the CDR3 is TGTGCCAGTAGCTCAACTAGAAAGGACGAGCAGTACTTC. This encodes CASSSTRKDEQYF.

CDR3 in amino acids: CASSFGGTGNQPQHF. The CDR3 DNA reads TGTGCCAGCAGCTTTGGGGGGACGGGCAATCAGCCCCAGCATTTT. The chain joins TRBV5-4 to TRBJ1-5; D possibly corresponds to TRBD1 (5 bases). The V end lost 2 bases, the J end lost 2 bases, and 11 bases lay between the germline ends. The CDR3 consists of 15 residues. Germline V gene lookup returns CDR1 SGHNT and CDR2 YYREEE (reference sequence).

The rearrangement links TRBV15 to TRBJ2-3, with 7 bases matching TRBD2. This CDR3 contains 17 residues. Germline loops: CDR1 LNHNV, CDR2 YYDKDF (reference sequence). Trimming took 3 bases from V and 2 from J; bases not matched to a gene: 11. The CDR3 bases are TGTGCCACCAGCAGCCCTTTGTGGCGGGGGAACACAGATACGCAGTATTTT. Translated, it gives CATSSPLWRGNTDTQYF.

This chain uses TRBV30 with TRBJ2-5, with D perhaps TRBD2 (5 bases). The CDR3 runs to 14 residues. Germline loops: CDR1 GTSNPN, CDR2 SVGIG (reference sequence). V was shortened by 4 bases and J by 5 bases, with 17 bases between the two germline ends. In DNA, the CDR3 is TGTGCCTGGAATCGGGGATTGGTCCCCGAGACCCAGTACTTC. Its translation: CAWNRGLVPETQYF.

The V and J genes are TRBV5-4 and TRBJ2-1, with 9 bases matching TRBD2. Trimming removed 2 bases from V and 8 bases from J; junction bases left unmatched: 8. Germline V lookup: CDR1 SGHNT, CDR2 YYREEE (reference sequence). The CDR3 consists of 15 residues. The CDR3 nucleotides read TGTGCCAGCAGCTTCCCGGGACTAGCAGTCGATGAGCAGTTCTTC. Translating gives CASSFPGLAVDEQFF.

The chain has TRBV9 and TRBJ2-5, with TRBD2 identical over 7 bases. The CDR3 sequence is 13 residues long. V shed 7 bases, J shed 2 bases, and the junction held 5 bases outside the gene matches. Germline-derived CDR1 and CDR2 are SGDLS and YYNGEE. CDR3 sequence reads: CASGGGAQETQYF. CDR3 DNA sequence: TGTGCCAGCGGGGGAGGGGCTCAAGAGACCCAGTACTTC.

The rearrangement joins TRBV27 to TRBJ1-4; TRBD1 is a possible D gene (6 bases). This CDR3 has 12 residues. CDR1 and CDR2 from the germline V gene are MNHEY and SMNVEV (reference sequence). V was cut by 5 bases and J by 5 bases, with 6 bases left in between. The CDR3 region has the DNA TGTGCCAGCAGTACAGGGAATGAAAAACTGTTTTTT. This encodes CASSTGNEKLFF.

The chain couples TRBV29-1 to TRBJ1-4; TRBD1 matches at 9 bases. V was pared by 7 bases and J by 5 bases, with 5 bases of the junction left unmatched. There are 13 residues in the CDR3. The V gene's germline CDR1 is SQVTM and CDR2 ANQGSEA. The CDR3 nucleotides read TGCAGCGCCCGGGACAGGGCGAATGAAAAACTGTTTTTT. Protein: CSARDRANEKLFF.

V is TRBV4-3 and J is TRBJ1-5; TRBD1 might be the D (6 bases). The germline CDR1 and CDR2 sequences are LGHNA and YSLEER. V lost 1 base and J 2 bases, leaving 24 bases between the germline ends. The CDR3 sequence is 20 residues long. The CDR3 is CASSQGVYRARFSGNQPQHF. CDR3 sequence (DNA): TGCGCCAGCAGCCAAGGGGTTTACAGGGCGCGTTTTTCCGGCAATCAGCCCCAGCATTTT.

V is TRBV30 and J is TRBJ1-2; 7 bases line up with TRBD1. The CDR3 loop spans 16 amino acids. Germline values: CDR1 GTSNPN, CDR2 SVGIG (reference sequence). Trimming removed 7 bases from V and 2 bases from J; junction bases left unmatched: 16. The CDR3 coding sequence is TGTGCCTCAAAGGTCCGGCGGACAGGTTTGAACTATGGCTACACCTTC. This codes for CASKVRRTGLNYGYTF.

The V gene is TRBV4-3, the J gene TRBJ2-3, with a weak D call TRBD1 (6 bases). CDR1 is LGHNA, CDR2 YSLEER, per germline. The V gene lost 4 bases and the J gene lost 8 bases, with 13 bases spanning the gap. The CDR3 is 13 amino acids. This CDR3 reads CASSRNMGATQYF. CDR3 coding DNA: TGCGCCAGCAGCCGGAACATGGGGGCTACGCAGTATTTT.

The J gene is TRBJ2-7, the V gene TRBV7-2; 8 nucleotides match TRBD2. The V segment lost 2 bases and the J segment 2 bases; nucleotides outside the gene matches: 5. Germline values: CDR1 SGHTA, CDR2 FQGNSA. The CDR3 sequence is 15 residues long. CDR3 bases: TGTGCCAGCAGCTTAATAGCGGGATGGACCTACGAGCAGTACGTC. Amino acids: CASSLIAGWTYEQYV.

This chain joins TRBV3-1 (or the pseudogene TRBV3-2) and TRBJ1-1; D ambiguous. Germline values: CDR1 LGHDT, CDR2 YNNKEL (reference sequence). This CDR3 is 13 amino acids long. V was clipped by 8 bases and J by 4 bases, with 14 bases between them. The CDR3 nucleotides read TGTGCCAGCTTCGGTGGATGGGCCACTGAAGCTTTCTTT. Translated: CASFGGWATEAFF.

Here the CDR3 reads CASSQEAGGGTDTQYF. Written as DNA, the CDR3 is TGTGCCAGCAGCCAAGAAGCGGGGGGCGGCACAGATACGCAGTATTTT. The rearrangement joins TRBV3-1 (or the pseudogene TRBV3-2) to TRBJ2-3; 9 nucleotides agree with TRBD2. The V segment lost 0 bases and the J segment 1 base; nucleotides outside the gene matches: 2. The CDR3 has 16 residues. CDR1 is LGHDT, CDR2 YNNKEL, per germline (reference sequence).